Detailed here is one TCR beta chain. This specimen belongs to a study of OX40 agonist ivuxolimab in advanced cancers. The germline CDR1 and CDR2 sequences are SEHNR and FQNEAQ (reference sequence). The CDR3 has 15 residues. The junction had 5 bases not matched to a gene; V was cut back by 5 bases and J by 1 base. The protocol was immunoSEQ multiplex PCR, while the TCRdb copy is restricted to in-frame clones and leaves out a portion. Of roughly 80,000 clones listed, 80% to 90% were seen once; the top ten hold under 2.5%. The chain has TRBV7-9 and TRBJ2-5; 9 bases line up with TRBD1. The clonotype comes from an adult with an advanced solid tumor such as melanoma, head and neck, liver or kidney cancer. Sequencing was performed on CD4+ or CD8+ T cells sorted from blood, taken in a trial of the OX40 agonist ivuxolimab. CDR3 nucleotides: TGTGCCAGCAGCATGACAGGGGGGTCCCAAGAGACCCAGTACTTC. It codes for CASSMTGGSQETQYF.